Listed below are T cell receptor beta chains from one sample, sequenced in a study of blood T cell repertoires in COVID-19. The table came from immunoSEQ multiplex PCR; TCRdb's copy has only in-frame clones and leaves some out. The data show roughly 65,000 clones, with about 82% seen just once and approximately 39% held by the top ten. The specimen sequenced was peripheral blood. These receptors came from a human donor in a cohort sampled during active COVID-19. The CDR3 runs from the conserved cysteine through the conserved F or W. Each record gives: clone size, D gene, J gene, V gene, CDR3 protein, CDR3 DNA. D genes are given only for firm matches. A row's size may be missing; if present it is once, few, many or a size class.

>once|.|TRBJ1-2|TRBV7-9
CASYSVYLNYGYTF
TGTGCCAGCTACTCTGTCTATCTAAACTATGGCTACACCTTC
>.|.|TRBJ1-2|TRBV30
CAWSSEGYTF
TGTGCCTGGAGCTCAGAAGGCTACACCTTC
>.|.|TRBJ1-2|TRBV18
CASSPQAGVYGYTF
TGTGCCAGCTCACCACAAGCAGGGGTCTATGGCTACACCTTC
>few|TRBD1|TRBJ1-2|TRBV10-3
CATQEGGLNYGYTF
TGTGCCACCCAAGAAGGGGGCCTTAACTATGGCTACACCTTC
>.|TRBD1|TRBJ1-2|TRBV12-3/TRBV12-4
CASSAGTGTGYTF
TGTGCCAGCAGCGCAGGGACAGGGACTGGCTACACCTTC
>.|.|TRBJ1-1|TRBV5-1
CASSTSRESGVMNTEAFF
TGCGCCAGCAGCACCTCTCGGGAATCGGGGGTAATGAACACTGAAGCTTTCTTT
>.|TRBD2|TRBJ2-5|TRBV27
CASSTGTSGGSYQETQYF
TGTGCCAGCAGTACGGGGACTAGCGGGGGGTCGTACCAAGAGACCCAGTACTTC
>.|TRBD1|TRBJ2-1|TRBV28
CASSSTGGIHNEQFF
TGTGCCAGCAGTTCGACAGGGGGCATCCACAATGAGCAGTTCTTC
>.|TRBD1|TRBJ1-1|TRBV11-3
CASSTTGGYKGAFF
TGTGCCAGCAGCACAACAGGGGGCTACAAGGGAGCTTTCTTT
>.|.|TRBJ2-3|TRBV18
CASSPGLPGDTQYF
TGTGCCAGCTCACCGGGACTCCCGGGGGATACGCAGTATTTT
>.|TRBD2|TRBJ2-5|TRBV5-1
CASSLEPSGGWETQYF
TGCGCCAGCAGCTTGGAGCCTAGCGGGGGGTGGGAGACCCAGTACTTC
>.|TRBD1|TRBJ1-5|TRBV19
CASSQQGSNQPQHF
TGTGCCAGTAGCCAACAGGGGAGCAATCAGCCCCAGCATTTT
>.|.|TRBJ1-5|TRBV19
CASSIAPGPGQPQHF
TGTGCCAGTAGTATAGCCCCAGGGCCGGGTCAGCCCCAGCATTTT
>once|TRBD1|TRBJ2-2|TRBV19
CASTADLGTGAQTGELFF
TGTGCCAGTACCGCGGACCTCGGGACAGGGGCGCAGACCGGGGAGCTGTTTTTT
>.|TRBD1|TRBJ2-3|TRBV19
CASRRQGIGITDTQYF
TGTGCCAGTAGACGACAGGGGATAGGAATCACAGATACGCAGTATTTT
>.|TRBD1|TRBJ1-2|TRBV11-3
CASSLGGGNYGYTF
TGTGCCAGCAGCTTAGGAGGGGGCAACTATGGCTACACCTTC
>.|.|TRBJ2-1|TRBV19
CASSPDRGRLQFF
TGTGCCAGTAGCCCAGACCGGGGTCGCCTACAGTTCTTC
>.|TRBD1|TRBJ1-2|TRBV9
CASSVMGQGAFGDGYTF
TGTGCCAGCAGCGTAATGGGACAGGGGGCTTTCGGGGATGGCTACACCTTC
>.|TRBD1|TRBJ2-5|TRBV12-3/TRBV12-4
CASSPGTDETQYF
TGTGCCAGCAGTCCAGGGACAGACGAGACCCAGTACTTC
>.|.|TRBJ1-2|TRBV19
CASSTKLQGYGYTF
TGTGCCAGTAGTACAAAATTGCAGGGGTATGGCTACACCTTC
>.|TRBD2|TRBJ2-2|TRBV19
CASISLAGANTGELFF
TGTGCCAGTATAAGTTTAGCGGGGGCGAACACCGGGGAGCTGTTTTTT
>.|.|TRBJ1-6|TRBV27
CASSYRVNSPLHF
TGTGCCAGCAGTTACAGGGTAAATTCACCCCTCCACTTT
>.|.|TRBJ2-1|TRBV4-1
CASSQDQVGASYNEQFF
TGCGCCAGCAGCCAAGATCAGGTGGGGGCCTCCTACAATGAGCAGTTCTTC
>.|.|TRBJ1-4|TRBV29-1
CSVLGESNEKLFF
TGCAGCGTCCTCGGGGAATCTAATGAAAAACTGTTTTTT
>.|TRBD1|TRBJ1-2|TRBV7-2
CASSLQQGAEGYTF
TGTGCCAGCAGCCTTCAACAGGGGGCAGAGGGCTACACCTTC
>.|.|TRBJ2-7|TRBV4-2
CASSLDSGTTSSYEQYF
TGTGCCAGCAGCCTCGACTCCGGGACAACGAGCTCCTACGAGCAGTACTTC
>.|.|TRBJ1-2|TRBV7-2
CASSPPGGTRPPF
TGTGCCAGCAGCCCCCCCGGGGGGACCCGGCCCCCCTTC
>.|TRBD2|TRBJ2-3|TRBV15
CATSRALAGGADTQYF
TGTGCCACCAGCAGAGCTCTAGCGGGGGGGGCCGATACGCAGTATTTT
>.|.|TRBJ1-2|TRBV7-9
CASSLAAPEGYTF
TGTGCCAGCAGCTTAGCGGCCCCGGAGGGCTACACCTTC
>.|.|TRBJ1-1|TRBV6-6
CASSPPRGFREMGTEAFF
TGTGCCAGCAGTCCCCCCAGGGGATTCCGTGAAATGGGCACTGAAGCTTTCTTT
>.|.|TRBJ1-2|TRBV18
CASSPLRERGYTF
TGTGCCAGCTCACCACTGAGAGAACGTGGCTACACCTTC
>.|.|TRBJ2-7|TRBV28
CASSLLQGREQYF
TGTGCCAGCAGTTTGCTCCAGGGAAGAGAGCAGTACTTC
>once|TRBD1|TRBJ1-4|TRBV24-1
CATTEGARGEIEKLFF
TGTGCCACCACTGAGGGGGCGCGGGGGGAAATTGAAAAACTGTTTTTT
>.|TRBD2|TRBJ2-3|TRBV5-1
CASSYSGGPPDTQYF
TGCGCCAGCAGCTATAGCGGGGGCCCTCCTGATACGCAGTATTTT
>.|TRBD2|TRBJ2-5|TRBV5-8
CASSLGTSGGQETQYF
TGTGCCAGCAGCTTAGGGACTAGCGGGGGACAAGAGACCCAGTACTTC
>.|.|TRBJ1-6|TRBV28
CASSFRDTYNSPLHF
TGTGCCAGCAGTTTCAGGGACACCTATAATTCACCCCTCCACTTT
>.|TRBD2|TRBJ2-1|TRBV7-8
CASSLGVAGGQISEQFF
TGTGCCAGCAGCTTAGGAGTAGCGGGGGGGCAGATTTCTGAGCAGTTCTTC
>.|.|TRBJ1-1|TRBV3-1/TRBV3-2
CASSLQFIPTEAFF
TGTGCCAGCAGCCTACAGTTCATACCCACTGAAGCTTTCTTT
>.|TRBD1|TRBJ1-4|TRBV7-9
CASSDRGRDDEKLFF
TGTGCCAGCAGCGACAGGGGGCGCGACGATGAAAAACTGTTTTTT
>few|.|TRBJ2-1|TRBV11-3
CASSRSSYNEQFF
TGTGCCAGCAGCCGTAGTTCCTACAATGAGCAGTTCTTC
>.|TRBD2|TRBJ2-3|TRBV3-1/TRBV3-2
CASRKGRVGADTQYF
TGTGCCAGCAGAAAAGGGAGGGTGGGCGCAGATACGCAGTATTTT
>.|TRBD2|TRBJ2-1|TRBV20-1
CSASGLAGLDNEQFF
TGCAGTGCTAGTGGCCTAGCGGGGCTAGACAATGAGCAGTTCTTC
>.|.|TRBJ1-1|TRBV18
CASSPLPSGQNTEAFF
TGTGCCAGCTCACCATTGCCTAGCGGACAGAACACTGAAGCTTTCTTT
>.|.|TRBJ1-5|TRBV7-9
CASSAIGPGQPQHF
TGTGCCAGCAGCGCGATCGGCCCCGGGCAGCCCCAGCATTTT
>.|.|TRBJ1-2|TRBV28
CASSVTDYGYTF
TGTGCCAGCAGTGTGACAGACTATGGCTACACCTTC
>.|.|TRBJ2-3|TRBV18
CASSPERIDTQYF
TGTGCCAGCTCACCAGAGCGTATAGATACGCAGTATTTT
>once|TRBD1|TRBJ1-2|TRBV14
CASSPDRVLGYTF
TGTGCCAGCAGCCCGGACAGGGTACTAGGCTACACCTTC
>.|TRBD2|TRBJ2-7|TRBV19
CASSPSGGALYEQYF
TGTGCCAGTAGTCCTAGCGGGGGGGCCCTCTACGAGCAGTACTTC
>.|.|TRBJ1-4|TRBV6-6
CASSDRKATNEKLFF
TGTGCCAGCAGTGACAGGAAAGCAACTAATGAAAAACTGTTTTTT
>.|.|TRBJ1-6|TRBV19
CASSVTGADNSPLHF
TGTGCCAGTAGTGTAACGGGAGCCGATAATTCACCCCTCCACTTT
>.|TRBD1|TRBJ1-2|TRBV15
CATTRDRRYYTF
TGTGCCACTACCCGGGACAGGCGATACTACACCTTC
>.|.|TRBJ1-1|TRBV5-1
CASSLRGTEAFF
TGCGCCAGCAGCCTTCGGGGAACTGAAGCTTTCTTT
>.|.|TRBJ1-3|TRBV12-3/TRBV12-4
CADTTDGNTIYF
TGTGCGGACACAACGGACGGAAACACCATATATTTT
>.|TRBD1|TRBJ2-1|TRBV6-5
CASRATGGNEQFF
TGTGCCAGCAGGGCCACAGGGGGCAATGAGCAGTTCTTC